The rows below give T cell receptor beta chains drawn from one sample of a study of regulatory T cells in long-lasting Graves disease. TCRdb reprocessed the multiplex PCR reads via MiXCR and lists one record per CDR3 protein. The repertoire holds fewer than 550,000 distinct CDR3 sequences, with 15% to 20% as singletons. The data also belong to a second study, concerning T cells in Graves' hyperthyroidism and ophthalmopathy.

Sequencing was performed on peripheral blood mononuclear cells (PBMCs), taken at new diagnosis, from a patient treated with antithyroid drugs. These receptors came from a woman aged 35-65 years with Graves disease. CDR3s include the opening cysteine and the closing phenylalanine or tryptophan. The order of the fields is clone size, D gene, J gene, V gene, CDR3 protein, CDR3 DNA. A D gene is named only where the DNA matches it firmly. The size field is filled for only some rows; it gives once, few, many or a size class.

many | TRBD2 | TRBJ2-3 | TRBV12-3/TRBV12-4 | CASSLDPGLAALTQYF | TGTGCCAGCAGTTTAGACCCGGGACTAGCGGCCTTAACGCAGTATTTT
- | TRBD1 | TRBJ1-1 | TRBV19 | CASKKQGAGTEAFF | TGTGCCAGTAAAAAACAGGGGGCCGGGACTGAAGCTTTCTTT
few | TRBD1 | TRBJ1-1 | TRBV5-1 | CASSIQGAISMNTEAFF | TGCGCCAGCAGCATACAGGGGGCGATAAGCATGAACACTGAAGCTTTCTTT
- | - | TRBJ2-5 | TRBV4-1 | CASSQDGKTQYF | TGCGCCAGCAGCCAAGACGGGAAGACCCAGTACTTC
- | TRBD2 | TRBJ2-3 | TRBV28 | CARIAGGAGDTQYF | TGTGCCAGGATAGCGGGGGGGGCTGGAGATACGCAGTATTTT
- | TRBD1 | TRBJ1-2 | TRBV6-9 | CASSYTGDSYGYTF | TGTGCCAGCAGTTACACAGGGGACTCCTATGGCTACACCTTC
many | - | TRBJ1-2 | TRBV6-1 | CASSKNGQNYGYTF | TGTGCCAGCAGCAAAAACGGACAGAACTATGGCTACACCTTC
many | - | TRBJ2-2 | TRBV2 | CASSEASSYTGELFF | TGTGCCAGCAGTGAAGCGTCCAGTTACACCGGGGAGCTGTTTTTT
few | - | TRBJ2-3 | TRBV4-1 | CASSQDAGVTDTQYF | TGCGCCAGCAGCCAAGACGCAGGGGTGACAGATACGCAGTATTTT
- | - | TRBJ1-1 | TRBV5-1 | CASSLGYSEAFF | TGCGCCAGCAGCTTGGGGTATTCTGAAGCTTTCTTT
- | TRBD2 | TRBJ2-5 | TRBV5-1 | CASSPGGTQETQYF | TGCGCCAGCAGCCCGGGGGGGACGCAAGAGACCCAGTACTTC
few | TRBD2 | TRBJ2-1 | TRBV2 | CAISRGVDEQFF | TGTGCCATCTCACGGGGGGTGGATGAGCAGTTCTTC
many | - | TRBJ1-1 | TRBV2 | CASSADKNTEAFF | TGTGCCAGCAGCGCCGACAAGAACACTGAAGCTTTCTTT
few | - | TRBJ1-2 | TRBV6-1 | CASSGLDYGYTF | TGTGCCAGCTCAGGGTTGGACTATGGCTACACCTTC
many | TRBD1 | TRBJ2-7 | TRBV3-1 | CASSQTGTGAYEQYF | TGTGCCAGCAGCCAGACCGGGACAGGGGCCTACGAGCAGTACTTC
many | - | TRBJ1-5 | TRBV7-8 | CASSVHLGNQPQHF | TGTGCCAGCAGCGTACATTTGGGGAATCAGCCCCAGCATTTT
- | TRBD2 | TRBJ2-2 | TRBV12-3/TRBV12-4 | CASRRSGGAPGELFF | TGTGCCAGCAGACGAAGCGGGGGGGCCCCCGGGGAGCTGTTTTTT
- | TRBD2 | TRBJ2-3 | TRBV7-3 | CASSSGGGEDTQYF | TGTGCCAGCAGCTCGGGGGGGGGGGAAGATACGCAGTATTTT
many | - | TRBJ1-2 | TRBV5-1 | CASSLAMLFDYTF | TGCGCCAGCAGCTTGGCCATGCTGTTTGACTACACCTTC
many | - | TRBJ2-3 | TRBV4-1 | CASSQMGRGSTDTQYF | TGCGCCAGCAGCCAAATGGGCCGGGGGAGCACAGATACGCAGTATTTT
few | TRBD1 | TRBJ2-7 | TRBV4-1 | CASSRQGIASYEQYF | TGCGCCAGCAGCCGACAGGGAATAGCCTCCTACGAGCAGTACTTC
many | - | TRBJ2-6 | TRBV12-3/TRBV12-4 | CASSQDRTGANVLTF | TGTGCCAGCAGCCAAGACAGGACTGGGGCCAACGTCCTGACTTTC
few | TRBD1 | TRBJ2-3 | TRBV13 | CASSEAGGHTDTQYF | TGTGCCAGCAGCGAAGCAGGGGGACACACAGATACGCAGTATTTT
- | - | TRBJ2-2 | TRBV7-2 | CARKPGGGGELFF | TGTGCCAGAAAACCCGGGGGAGGCGGGGAGCTGTTTTTT
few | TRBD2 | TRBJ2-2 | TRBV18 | CASSLRSGGTTGELFF | TGTGCCAGCTCACTTCGTAGCGGGGGGACCACCGGGGAGCTGTTTTTT
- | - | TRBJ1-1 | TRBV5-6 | CASSTSGRMNTEAFF | TGTGCCAGCAGCACGTCGGGAAGAATGAACACTGAAGCTTTCTTT
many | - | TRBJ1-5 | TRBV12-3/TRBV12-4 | CASSNSNQPQHF | TGTGCCAGCAGTAACAGCAATCAGCCCCAGCATTTT
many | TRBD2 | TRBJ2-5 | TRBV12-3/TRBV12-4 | CASRPTSGGYQETQYF | TGTGCCAGCAGGCCCACTAGCGGGGGGTACCAAGAGACCCAGTACTTC
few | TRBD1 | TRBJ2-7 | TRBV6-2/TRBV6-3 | CASTSRGQMIYEQYF | TGTGCCAGCACCTCCCGGGGACAGATGATCTACGAGCAGTACTTC
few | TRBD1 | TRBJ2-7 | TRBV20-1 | CSAEWTGGLYEQYF | TGCAGTGCTGAATGGACAGGGGGCCTCTACGAGCAGTACTTC
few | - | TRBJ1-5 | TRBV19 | CASSRMVSNQPQHF | TGTGCCAGTAGTCGAATGGTTAGCAATCAGCCCCAGCATTTT
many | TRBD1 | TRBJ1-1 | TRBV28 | CASSSRQGRMNTEAFF | TGTGCCAGCAGTTCTCGACAGGGGCGAATGAACACTGAAGCTTTCTTT
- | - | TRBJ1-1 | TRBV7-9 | CASSLEAYTGAFF | TGTGCCAGCAGCTTAGAGGCCTACACTGGAGCTTTCTTT
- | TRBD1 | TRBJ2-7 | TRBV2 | CASSVKGASYEQYF | TGTGCCAGCAGTGTCAAGGGGGCTAGTTACGAGCAGTACTTC
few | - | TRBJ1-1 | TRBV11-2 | CASSQAHRENTEAFF | TGCGCCAGCAGCCAAGCCCACAGGGAGAACACTGAAGCTTTCTTT
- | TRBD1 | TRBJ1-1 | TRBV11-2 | CASSQPGTGRAEAFF | TGCGCCAGCAGCCAACCCGGGACAGGTAGGGCTGAAGCTTTCTTT
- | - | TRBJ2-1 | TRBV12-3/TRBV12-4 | CASRSLTGNNEQFF | TGTGCCAGCAGATCCCTAACAGGTAACAATGAGCAGTTCTTC
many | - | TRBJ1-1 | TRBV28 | CASTIAAGMNTEAFF | TGTGCCAGCACCATTGCCGCAGGGATGAACACTGAAGCTTTCTTT
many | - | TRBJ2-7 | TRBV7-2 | CASSLGVVVEQYF | TGTGCCAGCAGCTTAGGGGTCGTCGTCGAGCAGTACTTC
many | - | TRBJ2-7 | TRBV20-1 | CSALGGYEQYF | TGCAGTGCCCTCGGGGGCTACGAGCAGTACTTC
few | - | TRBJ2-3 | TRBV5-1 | CASRPQGTDTQYF | TGCGCCAGCAGGCCACAGGGCACAGATACGCAGTATTTT